This T cell receptor beta chain stems from a study of blood T cell repertoires in COVID-19 (dated by TCRdb to the early 2020s). Broadly, across the study: Samples from collaborators originated in the United States, Italy and Spain and spanned both the acute and convalescent phases of COVID-19. The material from the prospective study consisted of cDNA or gDNA derived from T cells, B-cell-depleted T cells, or PBMCs. Deeply sampled blood TCRbeta repertoires from subjects exposed to, actively infected with, or recovered from COVID-19 were included in the dataset. A freely available public database, intended as a resource for researchers studying the immune response to SARS-CoV-2, is where the repertoires were released. The samples were drawn from the first 160 participants of the ongoing ImmuneRACE study and from 1,254 subjects provided by 6 global collaborators. The sample metadata nearly always contained a de-identified subject ID, COVID-19 status, age in years and sex. HLA class I and class II types, where available, came from metadata supplied by the sample provider rather than from assay-based typing. Overall study outcomes, separate from this receptor: How much clinical and demographic metadata was included differed by source and by participant, and the metadata was provided uncurated.

Trimming at the junction amounts to 3 bases on V and 6 bases on J, and the germline ends lie 11 bases apart. There are 13 amino acids in the CDR3, from cysteine to phenylalanine inclusive. Just the 39-base CDR3 DNA is kept, in frame starting at base 1. Via the germline V gene (reference sequence), CDR1 is MNHEY and CDR2 SMNVEV. A remark on this clone: Its antigen specificity is not known. Base qualities are not recorded, but no much larger clone differs from it by a single base.

The immunoSEQ Assay, a bias-controlled multiplex PCR, was used to amplify TCRbeta CDR3 regions from genomic DNA. The paper's processing steps were these. The number of nucleated cells in each sample was estimated by amplification of reference gene primers within the assay. To quantify the absolute abundance of each unique TCRbeta CDR3 rearrangement, sequence reads were collapsed and filtered. For each sample, productive Simpson clonality was calculated by taking the square root of Simpson's diversity index across productive rearrangements. TCRdb's version of the immuneACCESS table is confined to in-frame rearrangements and falls short of the full clone set. An unresolved V gene accounts for under half of the shortfall where checked; the remainder is of unknown origin. The D gene and trimming were derived from the DNA, and the V and J assignments and clone size from that table. Counted in this sample were fewer than 150,000 clones; more than 80% of them appeared once. The ten largest account for around 4.5% of the sample.

Collaborating institutions collected whole blood in K2EDTA tubes following their own protocols. For TCRbeta analysis, collaborators shipped samples as frozen whole blood, isolated PBMCs, or DNA extracted from either of those sample types. This TCR came from a human donor in a cohort sampled during active COVID-19. Input material: peripheral blood. The chain couples TRBV27 to TRBJ1-1; TRBD1 could be the D gene, as 6 bases match. The DNA reads TGTGCCAGCAGTTTTCGCGGGGGCGCTGAAGCTTTCTTT. It translates to CASSFRGGAEAFF.